These 29 T cell receptor beta chains were sequenced from one sample in a study of blood T cells in healthy people across ages. With a J-beta primer mix and a sample-barcoded 5' primer, a second PCR ran about 6 to 11 cycles. Each CDR3 protein gets one entry after TCRdb re-called the 5' RACE reads with MiXCR. The top ten hold around 10% of the sample, which has fewer than 2,000,000 distinct CDR3 sequences, roughly 32% seen once. The source material was blood. These receptors were collected from a woman aged 25 to 39 in good health.

This clonotype has a handful of counts. J is TRBJ2-1 and V is TRBV20-1; D gene unclear. CDR3 length: 15 residues. Germline CDR1 DFQATT, CDR2 SNEGSKA (reference sequence). Trimming stripped 2 bases from V and 0 bases from J, with 11 bases between. The CDR3 loop reads CSARSKTVSYNEQFF. CDR3 DNA sequence: TGCAGTGCTAGAAGTAAAACGGTCTCCTACAATGAGCAGTTCTTC.

This clonotype was detected a few times. This rearrangement joins TRBV3-1 to TRBJ2-7; 12 bases fit TRBD1. CDR1 is LGHDT, CDR2 YNNKEL, per germline (reference sequence). The CDR3 length is 15 residues. The trim removed 4 bases at V and 7 bases at J, leaving 8 bases unmatched. CDR3: CASSPRDRGRGEQYF. CDR3 sequence (DNA): TGTGCCAGCAGCCCCCGGGACAGGGGGCGCGGGGAGCAGTACTTC.

This sequence joins TRBV6-6 and TRBJ2-1, with TRBD2 matching over 10 bases. From germline, CDR1 is MNHNY and CDR2 SVGAGI (reference sequence). CDR3 length equals 16 residues. Unmatched junction bases numbered 10, after V lost 4 bases and J lost 7 bases. This CDR3 is CASSFRTSGLGNEQFF. CDR3 coding DNA: TGTGCCAGCAGTTTCCGGACTAGCGGCTTGGGGAATGAGCAGTTCTTC.

The rearrangement links TRBV27 to TRBJ1-5; D not certain. Germline-derived CDR1 and CDR2 are MNHEY and SMNVEV (reference sequence). The CDR3 length is 15 residues. V was shortened by 1 base and J by 0 bases, with 7 bases between the two germline ends. The CDR3 spells CASSLYYNSNQPQHF. The DNA for the CDR3 is TGTGCCAGCAGTTTATACTATAATAGCAATCAGCCCCAGCATTTT.

This clonotype was detected only a few times. This rearrangement joins TRBV27 to TRBJ2-1; 10 nucleotides agree with TRBD2. V shed 5 bases, J shed 3 bases, and the junction held 10 bases outside the gene matches. Germline CDR1 MNHEY, CDR2 SMNVEV (reference sequence). This CDR3 has 17 amino acids. The CDR3 reads CASSRFRTSGNYNEQFF. CDR3 sequence (DNA): TGTGCCAGCAGTAGGTTCCGGACTAGCGGAAACTACAATGAGCAGTTCTTC.

Notes on this clonotype: The junction departs from the called germline gene at one end, perhaps through a read error. The rearrangement uses TRBV6-5 and TRBJ2-7; either TRBD1 or TRBD2 may supply D (5 bases each). The J call is doubtful: the DNA matches TRBJ2-5 better. Germline CDR1 and CDR2: MNHEY and SVGAGI. CDR3 size: 15 residues. This chain's CDR3 is CTSSLGSGDLETQYF. The DNA for the CDR3 is TGTACCAGCAGTTTGGGTAGTGGGGACCTAGAGACCCAGTACTTC.

This sequence joins TRBV21-1 and TRBJ2-4; the D call TRBD1 from the table was never checked on the DNA. TRBV21-1 represents a pseudogene. This CDR3 has 19 residues. The CDR3 region has the DNA TGTGCCAGCAGCAAAGGGGGGCTGGGACAGGGGATCCTAGAGGACATTCAGTACTTC. As protein: CASSKGGLGQGILEDIQYF.

This clonotype was seen just once. This chain connects TRBV7-3 to TRBJ2-3; a weak D match, TRBD2 (5 bases). V lost 5 bases and J 5 bases, leaving 14 bases between the germline ends. From germline, CDR1 is SGHTA and CDR2 FQGTGA. CDR3 length: 14 amino acids. The CDR3 region has the DNA TGTGCCAGCAGCGAGGGTAGAGTCATAGATACGCAGTATTTT. Translated, it gives CASSEGRVIDTQYF. Full variable domain (missing parts from reference TRBV7-3 and TRBJ2-3): GAGVSQTPSNKVTEKGKYVELRCDPISGHTALYWYRQSLGQGPEFLIYFQGTGAADDSGLPNDRFFAVRPEGSVSTLKIQRTERGDSAVYLCASSEGRVIDTQYFGPGTRLTVL.

In this sample, this clonotype turned up many times. The rearrangement links TRBV12-3 or TRBV12-4 to TRBJ2-7, with TRBD2 matching 11 bases. The CDR3 has 15 amino acids. V lost 5 bases, J lost 2 bases, and 5 bases stayed unmatched. CDR3 in amino acids: CASSPTSGVTYEQYF. CDR3 nucleotide sequence: TGTGCCAGCAGTCCGACTAGCGGGGTCACCTACGAGCAGTACTTC.

This clonotype has only a few counts. This rearrangement joins TRBV18 to TRBJ2-2; 7 positions match TRBD1. V lost 0 bases to trimming and J lost 5 bases; unmatched junction nucleotides: 6. CDR1 and CDR2 (germline): KGHSH, LQKENI. This CDR3 has 16 amino acids. The CDR3 nucleotides are TGTGCCAGCTCACCACCGACAGGGTTGGGTACCGGGGAGCTGTTTTTT. Residues: CASSPPTGLGTGELFF.

In regard to this clonotype: The CDR3 carries no conserved terminal phenylalanine or tryptophan, so it likely arises from a read error. The chain couples TRBV4-1 to TRBJ2-2; perhaps TRBD1 as D (6 bases). Germline V lookup: CDR1 MGHRA, CDR2 YSYEKL. Trimming shortened V by 2 bases and J by 2 bases, and 12 bases separated the two germline ends. CDR3 length equals 16 residues. CDR3 region: CASSQPGTLNTGELFV. The CDR3 DNA is TGCGCCAGCAGCCAACCAGGGACACTTAACACCGGGGAGCTGTTTGTT.

This clonotype was counted between two and nine times. The chain recombines TRBV6-2 or TRBV6-3 with TRBJ2-1; 15 nucleotides align to TRBD2. V shed 6 bases, J shed 10 bases, and the junction held 4 bases outside the gene matches. The CDR3 runs 14 residues. Germline loops: CDR1 MNHEY, CDR2 SVGEGT. The CDR3 sequence: CASSGTSGGLEQFF. The CDR3 region has the DNA TGTGCCAGCAGCGGGACTAGCGGGGGGTTGGAGCAGTTCTTC.

This clonotype was seen just once. This could be a read error, since a much larger clone is one nucleotide away. The rearrangement links TRBV7-9 to TRBJ2-3; TRBD1 aligns across 7 bases. The V gene's germline CDR1 is SEHNR and CDR2 FQNEAQ (reference sequence). The trim removed 8 bases at V and 3 bases at J, leaving 8 bases unmatched. This CDR3 contains 14 residues. CDR3 DNA: TGTGCCAGCGGCACCAGACAGGGTACAGATACGCAGTATTTT. This gives the protein CASGTRQGTDTQYF.

V and J are TRBV28 and TRBJ2-7, with 10 nucleotides matching TRBD2. CDR1 is MDHEN, CDR2 SYDVKM, per germline. The CDR3 runs 15 residues. V shed 5 bases and J 2 bases; nucleotides not matched to a gene: 6. The CDR3, as DNA: TGTGCCAGCAGTGCCTCCGGGACTAGCGCCTACGAGCAGTACTTC. Translation gives CASSASGTSAYEQYF.

The chain has TRBV10-3 and TRBJ1-2; 8 nucleotides agree with TRBD1. V gave up 5 bases and J gave up 0 bases; unmatched junction bases: 8. Germline lookup yields CDR1 ENHRY and CDR2 SYGVKD. This CDR3 has 16 residues. CDR3 loop: CAISSPGGHANYGYTF. CDR3 DNA: TGTGCCATCAGTAGTCCAGGGGGCCATGCTAACTATGGCTACACCTTC.

The V and J genes are TRBV20-1 and TRBJ2-3, with 7 bases that match TRBD2. The J segment lost 2 bases and the V segment lost 1 base, leaving 9 bases of the junction unmatched. This CDR3 comprises 16 residues. Germline CDR1 reads DFQATT; CDR2 reads SNEGSKA (reference sequence). Here the CDR3 reads CSARVPGLRITDTQYF. As DNA, the CDR3 is TGCAGTGCTAGAGTCCCGGGACTACGAATCACAGATACGCAGTATTTT.

This clonotype was counted between two and nine times. The rearrangement uses TRBV2 and TRBJ2-4; D is undetermined. The CDR3 has 15 residues. Looked up from germline, CDR1 is SNHLY and CDR2 is FYNNEI. Trimming removed 6 bases at V and 4 bases at J, with 16 bases between. CDR3 sequence: CASSEPPSRKNIQYF. CDR3 nucleotide sequence: TGTGCCAGCAGCGAACCCCCATCCAGGAAAAACATTCAGTACTTC.

The gene calls are TRBV20-1 and TRBJ2-1; TRBD2 matches 11 bases. V was pared by 3 bases and J by 1 base, with 5 bases of the junction left unmatched. Germline V gives CDR1 DFQATT, CDR2 SNEGSKA (reference sequence). The CDR3 totals 16 residues. The CDR3: CSASLAGGRSYNEQFF. The CDR3 nucleotides read TGCAGTGCTAGCCTAGCGGGAGGCCGGTCCTACAATGAGCAGTTCTTC.

The chain is built from TRBV20-1 and TRBJ2-3, with 11 bases lining up with TRBD2. Germline V gene sequence: CDR1 DFQATT, CDR2 SNEGSKA (reference sequence). V dropped 6 bases and J dropped 2; count of bases not matched to a gene: 7. CDR3 length: 15 amino acids. The CDR3 is CSAVGLAGFTDTQYF. The CDR3 DNA reads as TGCAGTGCCGTAGGACTAGCGGGTTTCACAGATACGCAGTATTTT.

This clonotype has at least ten counts. The chain combines TRBV20-1 with TRBJ1-2; no reliable D call. Trimming stripped 2 bases from V and 1 base from J, with 11 bases between. The CDR3 has 14 amino acids. CDR1 and CDR2 from the germline V gene are DFQATT and SNEGSKA (reference sequence). The CDR3 coding sequence is TGCAGTGCTAGAAGAGGATTTAATAACTATGGCTACACCTTC. Its protein product is CSARRGFNNYGYTF.

The rearrangement links TRBV4-1 to TRBJ2-4, with D uncertain. The end of the DNA is better explained by TRBJ2-7, so the J call may be wrong. Germline CDR1 MGHRA, CDR2 YSYEKL. The CDR3 extends over 14 amino acids. The CDR3 reads CASSQGLGWYEQYF. CDR3 in DNA: TGCGCCAGCAGCCAAGGTCTGGGGTGGTACGAGCAGTACTTC.

V is TRBV12-3 or TRBV12-4 and J is TRBJ2-5, with unresolved D. This CDR3 has 13 amino acids. The V gene lost 2 bases and the J gene lost 4 bases, with 8 bases spanning the gap. The CDR3 reads CASSLNAGETQYF. CDR3 nucleotide sequence: TGTGCCAGCAGTTTAAACGCCGGAGAGACCCAGTACTTC.

The genes are TRBV20-1 and TRBJ2-1; TRBD2 matches at 10 bases. Germline V lookup: CDR1 DFQATT, CDR2 SNEGSKA (reference sequence). Trimming removed 3 bases from V and 0 bases from J; junction bases left unmatched: 11. The CDR3 covers 18 residues. The chain's CDR3 is CSASIGLAGDSSYNEQFF. The CDR3 DNA sequence: TGCAGTGCTAGCATTGGGCTAGCGGGGGACAGCTCCTACAATGAGCAGTTCTTC.

The chain recombines TRBV2 with TRBJ2-7; D is possibly TRBD1 or TRBD2 (5 bases each). The CDR3 extends over 15 amino acids. V gave up 4 bases and J gave up 2 bases, with 15 bases separating them. Germline V CDR1 and CDR2: SNHLY, FYNNEI. The CDR3 loop reads CASSASGTGTYEQYF. Written as DNA, the CDR3 is TGTGCCAGCAGTGCCTCCGGGACGGGAACCTACGAGCAGTACTTC.

The V gene is TRBV5-1, the J gene TRBJ2-3, with D possibly being TRBD1 (6 bases). In germline, CDR1 is SGHRS, CDR2 YFSETQ. V dropped 5 bases and J dropped 4 bases, with 11 bases sitting between them. The CDR3 extends over 13 amino acids. The CDR3 here is CASRGGFADTQYF. The DNA for the CDR3 is TGCGCCAGCAGAGGGGGATTCGCAGATACGCAGTATTTT.

The chain uses TRBV4-1 and TRBJ2-5, with D uncertain. V shed 1 base and J shed 5 bases, with 11 bases lying between them. Germline V CDR1 and CDR2: MGHRA, YSYEKL. This CDR3 spans 14 amino acids. CDR3 sequence: CASSQVFRAETQYF. CDR3 in DNA: TGCGCCAGCAGCCAAGTGTTCCGGGCGGAGACCCAGTACTTC.

The chain couples TRBV28 to TRBJ2-7; tentatively, D is TRBD1 or TRBD2 (5 bases each). The germline CDR1 and CDR2 sequences are MDHEN and SYDVKM. This CDR3 region has 14 residues. V lost 6 bases and J 2 bases, leaving 14 bases between the germline ends. The CDR3 is CASSTMGDPYEQYF. Here the CDR3 DNA reads TGTGCCAGCAGCACCATGGGGGATCCCTACGAGCAGTACTTC.

The sample holds many counts of this clonotype. V and J are TRBV20-1 and TRBJ2-3, with 11 bases that match TRBD2. The length of the CDR3 is 14 residues. Germline V lookup: CDR1 DFQATT, CDR2 SNEGSKA (reference sequence). V was clipped by 5 bases and J by 1 base; unmatched bases: 2. This CDR3 reads CSASTSGGTDTQYF. CDR3 coding DNA: TGCAGTGCTTCGACTAGCGGGGGCACAGATACGCAGTATTTT.

The chain uses TRBV20-1 and TRBJ2-3, with D hard to call. Trimming cost V 2 bases and J 6 bases, with 15 bases left between them. The CDR3 has 14 residues. Germline V lookup: CDR1 DFQATT, CDR2 SNEGSKA (reference sequence). CDR3 sequence reads: CSARSGRVGDTQYF. DNA of the CDR3: TGCAGTGCTAGATCCGGCCGCGTAGGGGATACGCAGTATTTT.